This TCR beta chain derives from a study of cytomegalovirus exposure and HLA in healthy donors. Study-level information: A later analysis reported the 130 or so validation repertoires used the same platform as the 666 first-cohort repertoires.

In the case of this clone: As yet, its antigen is unknown.

Produced via immunoSEQ multiplex PCR; TCRdb's table is partial and in-frame only. The repertoire holds approximately 230,000 clones, with approximately 84% as singletons. The CDR3 runs 15 residues. V lost 4 bases and J 6 bases, leaving 16 bases between the germline ends. The V gene's germline CDR1 is MNHEY and CDR2 SMNVEV (reference sequence). General observations from the study: Researchers reported that a few CMV-associated chains were confirmed in vitro as CMV antigen-specific.

Sequencing was done on a sample of PBMCs. V is TRBV27 and J is TRBJ2-1; D is uncertain. This clonotype was obtained from a man aged 18 to 30 in good health and CMV-seropositive. In DNA, the CDR3 is TGTGCCAGCAGTTCCATTACTGCCGCAGGCAATGAGCAGTTCTTC. Translation: CASSSITAAGNEQFF.